Listed below are T cell receptor beta chains from one sample, sequenced in a study of T cell repertoires in cytomegalovirus infection. TCRdb re-derived calls from the reads in MiXCR, one entry per CDR3 protein. The table includes 150,000 to 160,000 distinct CDR3 sequences, less than 25% detected once. The sample comprised PBMCs. The receptors come from a human donor in good health (CMV status not recorded). Some clones in this sample may be carry-over from other donors' samples. Each CDR3 is given with its conserved first and last residue. The D gene is left open where the match is weak. Size is stated for part of the rows, as once, few or many counts, or as a class when the clone is expanded.

>-|few|TRBJ1-5|TRBV28|13
TGTGCCAGCAGTTTAGACGGGGCCCAGCCCCAGCATTTT
CASSLDGAQPQHF
>TRBD1|many|TRBJ2-3|TRBV7-8|16
TGTGCCAGCAGCTGGGGGGACAGGCTTATTGATCTCACGCAGTATTTT
CASSWGDRLIDLTQYF
>-|few|TRBJ1-1|TRBV5-4|15
TGTGCCAGCAGCCCTTCAACGACCTCGAACACTGAAGCTTTCTTT
CASSPSTTSNTEAFF
>TRBD1|once|TRBJ1-1|TRBV3-1|16
TGTGCCAGCAGCCAAGACCGGGCAGGGGGATACACTGAAGCTTTCTTT
CASSQDRAGGYTEAFF
>TRBD1|-|TRBJ1-2|TRBV20-1|14
TGCAGTGCTAGAGAGACAGGGGGCGACTATGGCTACACCTTC
CSARETGGDYGYTF
>TRBD1|-|TRBJ2-5|TRBV29-1|13
TGCAGCGTCGGGACAGGCAACCAAGAGACCCAGTACTTC
CSVGTGNQETQYF
>TRBD2|many|TRBJ2-7|TRBV7-2|16
TGTGCCAGCAGCCCAGTGGGGAGCGGGGGGAACGACGAGCAGTACTTC
CASSPVGSGGNDEQYF
>-|few|TRBJ2-5|TRBV4-1|15
TGCGCCACTCCTCCGGGACCCCTCCCGGAGGAGACCCAGTACTTC
CATPPGPLPEETQYF
>TRBD2|many|TRBJ2-3|TRBV7-2|18
TGTGCCAGCAGCTTTTACCCTAGCGGGAGCGGAGGGACAGATACGCAGTATTTT
CASSFYPSGSGGTDTQYF
>TRBD2|many|TRBJ2-7|TRBV12-3/TRBV12-4|16
TGTGCCAGCAGCCCCGGGGGGGGACGGGGATTATACGAGCAGTACTTC
CASSPGGGRGLYEQYF
>-|few|TRBJ1-2|TRBV7-3|16
TGTGCCAGCAGCTTATTCACGAGGGGTGGTTCCGATGGCTACACCTTC
CASSLFTRGGSDGYTF
>-|-|TRBJ2-1|TRBV12-3/TRBV12-4|12
TGTGCCAGCAGTTTATCTTTCAGGGAGCAGTTCTTC
CASSLSFREQFF
>TRBD2|many|TRBJ2-5|TRBV7-2|16
TGTGCCAGCAGCTCAGGACTAGCGGGAGGGAAGGAGACCCAGTACTTC
CASSSGLAGGKETQYF
>-|many|TRBJ1-2|TRBV7-2|15
TGTGCCAGCAGCCAGTCCGGGGGGCGCTTTGAAGGCTACACCTTC
CASSQSGGRFEGYTF
>-|-|TRBJ1-1|TRBV6-5|14
TGTGCCAGCAGTTACGGCAGCTTAAACACTGAAGCTTTCTTT
CASSYGSLNTEAFF
>-|few|TRBJ1-1|TRBV28|13
TGTGCCAGCAGTGCAGGGTTGGGCACTGAAGCTTTCTTT
CASSAGLGTEAFF
>-|few|TRBJ1-3|TRBV7-2|13
TGTGCCAGCAGCTTAGTCAATGGAAACACCATATATTTT
CASSLVNGNTIYF
>-|-|TRBJ2-7|TRBV12-3/TRBV12-4|14
TGTGCCAGCAGTGGCCCTGGTACCGCACACGAGCAGTACTTC
CASSGPGTAHEQYF
>TRBD1|many|TRBJ1-1|TRBV19|12
TGTGCCAGTAGTACGTGGGACAGGGAAGCTTTCTTT
CASSTWDREAFF
>-|-|TRBJ2-3|TRBV7-2|16
TGTGCCAGCAGCTCGACTGGCGGGCTCTCCACAGATACGCAGTATTTT
CASSSTGGLSTDTQYF
>TRBD2|once|TRBJ2-1|TRBV15|17
TGTGCCACCAGCAGAGAAAAAAGTAGCGGGTCTTACAATGAGCAGTTCTTC
CATSREKSSGSYNEQFF
>-|-|TRBJ2-1|TRBV7-6|11
TGTGCCAGCGGAGACACAAATGAGCAGTTCTTC
CASGDTNEQFF
>TRBD1|-|TRBJ1-2|TRBV25-1|14
TGTGCCAGCAGCCCCGGGACAGCCCTCTATGGCTACACCTTC
CASSPGTALYGYTF
>-|few|TRBJ2-3|TRBV25-1|13
TGTGCCAGCAGCCCTATGAGCACAGATACGCAGTATTTT
CASSPMSTDTQYF
>TRBD2|few|TRBJ2-7|TRBV6-2/TRBV6-3|20
TGTGCCAGCAGTTATCCCGGCCTGGAGGCGGGAGATCCCCTCTCCTACGAGCAGTACTTC
CASSYPGLEAGDPLSYEQYF
>-|few|TRBJ2-3|TRBV4-3|15
TGCGCCAGCAGCCAAGAGCGTGGGGGCCCAGATACGCAGTATTTT
CASSQERGGPDTQYF
>-|-|TRBJ1-2|TRBV20-1|14
TGCAGTGCTAGACTAACGGACGGGGCCTGTGGCTACACTTTC
CSARLTDGACGYTF
>TRBD1|many|TRBJ1-2|TRBV7-2|15
TGTGCCAGCAGCCCTCCTCTACAGGGGGCGCTTGGCTACACCTTC
CASSPPLQGALGYTF